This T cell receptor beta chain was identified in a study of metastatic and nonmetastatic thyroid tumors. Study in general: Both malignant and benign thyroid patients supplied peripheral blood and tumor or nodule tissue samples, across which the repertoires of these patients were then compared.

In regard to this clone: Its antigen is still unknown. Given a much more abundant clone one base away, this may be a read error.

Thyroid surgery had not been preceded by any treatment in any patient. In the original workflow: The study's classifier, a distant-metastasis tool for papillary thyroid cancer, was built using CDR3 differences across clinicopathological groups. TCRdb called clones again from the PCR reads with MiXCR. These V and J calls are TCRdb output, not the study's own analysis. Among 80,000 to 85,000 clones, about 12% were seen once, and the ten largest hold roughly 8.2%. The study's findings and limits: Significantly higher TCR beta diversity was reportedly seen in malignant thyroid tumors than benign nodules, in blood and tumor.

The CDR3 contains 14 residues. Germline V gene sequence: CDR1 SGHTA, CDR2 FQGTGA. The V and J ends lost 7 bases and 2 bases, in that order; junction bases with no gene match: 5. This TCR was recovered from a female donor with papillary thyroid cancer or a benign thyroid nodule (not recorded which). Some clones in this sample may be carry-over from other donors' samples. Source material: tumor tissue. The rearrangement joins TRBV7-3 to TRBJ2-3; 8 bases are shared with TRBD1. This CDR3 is CASIGQGHTDTQYF. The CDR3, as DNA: TGTGCCAGCATCGGACAGGGTCACACAGATACGCAGTATTTT.